Listed below are T cell receptor beta chains from one sample, sequenced in a study of shared clonotypes between healthy human individuals. Produced via immunoSEQ multiplex PCR; TCRdb's table is partial and in-frame only. The sample has 650,000 to 800,000 clones, around 92% seen once. The sequenced sample was naive CD8+ T cells sorted from blood. The receptor source for this set is a young man in good health. The CDR3 runs from the conserved cysteine through the conserved F or W. A D gene is named only where the DNA matches it firmly. Only some rows state a clone size, as once, few, many or a class for expanded clones.

v_gene: TRBV4-2
d_gene: NA
j_gene: TRBJ2-7
abundance: NA
CDR3aa: CASSQDPHEQYF
CDR3nt: TGTGCCAGCAGCCAAGATCCTCACGAGCAGTACTTC

v_gene: TRBV27
d_gene: TRBD2
j_gene: TRBJ2-7
abundance: NA
CDR3aa: CASSAPGLASLQQYF
CDR3nt: TGTGCCAGCAGTGCACCGGGACTAGCGAGCTTACAGCAGTACTTC

v_gene: TRBV7-3
d_gene: TRBD2
j_gene: TRBJ2-3
abundance: NA
CDR3aa: CASSSGTSADTQYF
CDR3nt: TGTGCCAGCAGCTCGGGGACTAGCGCAGATACGCAGTATTTT

v_gene: TRBV19
d_gene: TRBD1
j_gene: TRBJ2-1
abundance: NA
CDR3aa: CASSPLRQGGSYNEQFF
CDR3nt: TGTGCCAGTAGTCCCTTGCGACAGGGGGGCTCCTACAATGAGCAGTTCTTC

v_gene: TRBV27
d_gene: NA
j_gene: TRBJ2-7
abundance: NA
CDR3aa: CASSYTGESGFEQYF
CDR3nt: TGTGCCAGCAGTTACACAGGCGAAAGTGGCTTCGAGCAGTACTTC

v_gene: TRBV9
d_gene: TRBD1
j_gene: TRBJ2-1
abundance: NA
CDR3aa: CASSGQGYNEQFF
CDR3nt: TGTGCCAGCAGCGGACAGGGATACAATGAGCAGTTCTTC

v_gene: TRBV9
d_gene: TRBD2
j_gene: TRBJ2-5
abundance: NA
CDR3aa: CASGGGGAQETQYF
CDR3nt: TGTGCCAGTGGCGGGGGAGGGGCTCAAGAGACCCAGTACTTC

v_gene: TRBV18
d_gene: NA
j_gene: TRBJ2-5
abundance: NA
CDR3aa: CASSPGVVSETQYF
CDR3nt: TGTGCCAGCTCACCAGGGGTGGTCAGCGAGACCCAGTACTTC

v_gene: TRBV7-9
d_gene: NA
j_gene: TRBJ2-1
abundance: NA
CDR3aa: CASSITGYNEQFF
CDR3nt: TGTGCCAGCAGCATTACAGGATACAATGAGCAGTTCTTC

v_gene: TRBV27
d_gene: NA
j_gene: TRBJ1-5
abundance: NA
CDR3aa: CASSLSGGLNQPQHF
CDR3nt: TGTGCCAGCAGTTTATCAGGGGGACTCAATCAGCCCCAGCATTTT

v_gene: TRBV28
d_gene: TRBD2
j_gene: TRBJ2-3
abundance: NA
CDR3aa: CASSFSPSTSVSTDTQYF
CDR3nt: TGTGCCAGCAGTTTTTCTCCCTCCACTAGCGTCAGCACAGATACGCAGTATTTT

v_gene: TRBV9
d_gene: TRBD2
j_gene: TRBJ2-7
abundance: NA
CDR3aa: CASSVAGLAPTYEQYF
CDR3nt: TGTGCCAGCAGCGTGGCGGGACTAGCCCCGACCTACGAGCAGTACTTC

v_gene: TRBV4-3
d_gene: NA
j_gene: TRBJ1-2
abundance: few
CDR3aa: CASSQDLWEKDYGYTF
CDR3nt: TGCGCCAGCAGCCAAGATCTGTGGGAGAAAGACTATGGCTACACCTTC

v_gene: TRBV28
d_gene: NA
j_gene: TRBJ2-7
abundance: NA
CDR3aa: CASSWPGDTDYEQYF
CDR3nt: TGTGCCAGCAGTTGGCCTGGGGACACAGACTACGAGCAGTACTTC

v_gene: TRBV6-1
d_gene: NA
j_gene: TRBJ1-4
abundance: NA
CDR3aa: CASSGWEKLFF
CDR3nt: TGTGCCAGCAGTGGGTGGGAAAAACTGTTTTTT

v_gene: TRBV19
d_gene: NA
j_gene: TRBJ2-7
abundance: NA
CDR3aa: CASRSTPNHEQYF
CDR3nt: TGTGCCAGTAGGTCGACACCTAACCACGAGCAGTACTTC

v_gene: TRBV10-3
d_gene: NA
j_gene: TRBJ2-3
abundance: NA
CDR3aa: CAISAGTSPGDTQYF
CDR3nt: TGTGCCATCAGCGCCGGGACTTCGCCAGGAGATACGCAGTATTTT

v_gene: TRBV27
d_gene: TRBD2
j_gene: TRBJ2-3
abundance: NA
CDR3aa: CASRILAGVTDTQYF
CDR3nt: TGTGCCAGCAGGATACTAGCGGGAGTCACAGATACGCAGTATTTT

v_gene: TRBV7-9
d_gene: NA
j_gene: TRBJ2-1
abundance: NA
CDR3aa: CASSSRGGEQFF
CDR3nt: TGTGCCAGCAGCTCCCGAGGGGGTGAGCAGTTCTTC

v_gene: TRBV29-1
d_gene: NA
j_gene: TRBJ2-1
abundance: NA
CDR3aa: CSASFGGGYNEQFF
CDR3nt: TGCAGCGCCTCATTTGGTGGGGGATACAATGAGCAGTTCTTC

v_gene: TRBV5-6
d_gene: NA
j_gene: TRBJ1-5
abundance: NA
CDR3aa: CASSLASTPLPNQPQHF
CDR3nt: TGTGCCAGCAGCTTGGCCAGTACACCCCTTCCCAATCAGCCCCAGCATTTT

v_gene: TRBV10-1
d_gene: NA
j_gene: TRBJ2-1
abundance: NA
CDR3aa: CATTKGNEQFF
CDR3nt: TGCGCAACAACGAAGGGCAATGAGCAGTTCTTC

v_gene: TRBV6-1
d_gene: NA
j_gene: TRBJ2-1
abundance: NA
CDR3aa: CASSEENNVRPSYNEQFF
CDR3nt: TGTGCCAGCAGTGAAGAGAATAATGTGCGCCCATCCTACAATGAGCAGTTCTTC

v_gene: TRBV6-1
d_gene: NA
j_gene: TRBJ2-7
abundance: NA
CDR3aa: CASSHRDIYEQYF
CDR3nt: TGTGCCAGCAGTCACCGGGACATATACGAGCAGTACTTC

v_gene: TRBV25-1
d_gene: TRBD2
j_gene: TRBJ2-3
abundance: NA
CDR3aa: CASSEGFLAGTLDTQYF
CDR3nt: TGTGCCAGCAGTGAGGGCTTTCTAGCGGGAACCCTCGATACGCAGTATTTT

v_gene: TRBV7-9
d_gene: TRBD1
j_gene: TRBJ2-1
abundance: once
CDR3aa: CASRSGRGLYNEQFF
CDR3nt: TGTGCCAGCAGATCGGGCAGGGGGCTCTACAATGAGCAGTTCTTC

v_gene: TRBV14
d_gene: NA
j_gene: TRBJ2-5
abundance: few
CDR3aa: CASSPRTKETQYF
CDR3nt: TGTGCCAGCAGCCCCCGGACCAAAGAGACCCAGTACTTC

v_gene: TRBV5-4
d_gene: TRBD1
j_gene: TRBJ1-1
abundance: NA
CDR3aa: CASSHFGTGNTEAFF
CDR3nt: TGTGCCAGCAGCCATTTTGGGACAGGGAACACTGAAGCTTTCTTT

v_gene: TRBV11-2
d_gene: NA
j_gene: TRBJ2-3
abundance: NA
CDR3aa: CASSPMMTDTQYF
CDR3nt: TGTGCCAGCAGCCCAATGATGACAGATACGCAGTATTTT

v_gene: TRBV9
d_gene: NA
j_gene: TRBJ2-4
abundance: NA
CDR3aa: CASSTDTLGPASNIQYF
CDR3nt: TGTGCCAGCAGCACCGACACCCTTGGGCCAGCGTCAAACATTCAGTACTTC

v_gene: TRBV7-2
d_gene: TRBD2
j_gene: TRBJ2-7
abundance: NA
CDR3aa: CASNLAGGPYEQYF
CDR3nt: TGTGCCTCGAACCTAGCGGGAGGGCCGTACGAGCAGTACTTC

v_gene: TRBV7-9
d_gene: TRBD2
j_gene: TRBJ2-1
abundance: NA
CDR3aa: CASSFPLAGATNEQFF
CDR3nt: TGTGCCAGCAGCTTCCCCCTAGCGGGAGCAACGAATGAGCAGTTCTTC

v_gene: TRBV7-8
d_gene: NA
j_gene: TRBJ2-7
abundance: NA
CDR3aa: CASSLSPGTYEQYF
CDR3nt: TGTGCCAGCAGCTTATCCCCCGGGACTTACGAGCAGTACTTC

v_gene: TRBV4-1
d_gene: TRBD1
j_gene: TRBJ2-7
abundance: NA
CDR3aa: CASSPGQRSSYEQYF
CDR3nt: TGCGCCAGCAGCCCGGGACAGAGAAGCTCCTACGAGCAGTACTTC

v_gene: TRBV6-5
d_gene: NA
j_gene: TRBJ2-7
abundance: NA
CDR3aa: CASSSRQSYEQYF
CDR3nt: TGTGCCAGCAGTAGCCGACAGTCCTACGAGCAGTACTTC

v_gene: TRBV14
d_gene: TRBD1
j_gene: TRBJ2-7
abundance: NA
CDR3aa: CASSQAGTGDEQYF
CDR3nt: TGTGCCAGCAGCCAAGCCGGGACAGGGGACGAGCAGTACTTC

v_gene: TRBV29-1
d_gene: TRBD2
j_gene: TRBJ2-1
abundance: NA
CDR3aa: CSVEASGSYNEQFF
CDR3nt: TGCAGCGTTGAGGCTAGCGGGAGTTACAATGAGCAGTTCTTC

v_gene: TRBV11-2
d_gene: TRBD2
j_gene: TRBJ2-5
abundance: NA
CDR3aa: CASSLDKRTSGLRETQYF
CDR3nt: TGTGCCAGCAGCTTAGATAAGAGGACTAGCGGACTCCGCGAGACCCAGTACTTC

v_gene: TRBV7-2
d_gene: TRBD2
j_gene: TRBJ2-7
abundance: once
CDR3aa: CASSSTSGGSYEQYF
CDR3nt: TGTGCCAGCAGCTCAACTAGCGGGGGGTCCTACGAGCAGTACTTC

v_gene: TRBV7-9
d_gene: TRBD2
j_gene: TRBJ2-1
abundance: NA
CDR3aa: CASSPASGVDYEQFF
CDR3nt: TGTGCCAGCAGCCCTGCTAGCGGTGTGGACTATGAGCAGTTCTTC

v_gene: TRBV4-2
d_gene: TRBD1
j_gene: TRBJ2-2
abundance: NA
CDR3aa: CASRREQGSRLFF
CDR3nt: TGTGCCAGCAGACGAGAACAGGGGTCTAGGCTGTTTTTT

v_gene: TRBV5-4
d_gene: NA
j_gene: TRBJ2-7
abundance: NA
CDR3aa: CASSLRGRTYEQYF
CDR3nt: TGTGCCAGCAGCTTGAGGGGCAGAACCTACGAGCAGTACTTC

v_gene: TRBV7-9
d_gene: NA
j_gene: TRBJ1-2
abundance: NA
CDR3aa: CASSSGQTEFYYGYTF
CDR3nt: TGTGCCAGCAGCTCAGGGCAGACAGAGTTTTACTATGGCTACACCTTC

v_gene: TRBV28
d_gene: TRBD1
j_gene: TRBJ1-1
abundance: NA
CDR3aa: CASSPLGQHNTEAFF
CDR3nt: TGTGCCAGCAGCCCCCTGGGACAGCATAACACTGAAGCTTTCTTT

v_gene: TRBV29-1
d_gene: TRBD2
j_gene: TRBJ2-2
abundance: NA
CDR3aa: CSVEGGSGRSGELFF
CDR3nt: TGCAGCGTTGAAGGGGGTAGCGGGAGAAGCGGGGAGCTGTTTTTT

v_gene: TRBV5-1
d_gene: TRBD2
j_gene: TRBJ2-1
abundance: NA
CDR3aa: CASTLAGAYNEQFF
CDR3nt: TGCGCCAGCACGCTAGCGGGGGCCTACAATGAGCAGTTCTTC

v_gene: TRBV4-3
d_gene: NA
j_gene: TRBJ2-7
abundance: NA
CDR3aa: CASSQVIQGGSYEQYF
CDR3nt: TGCGCCAGCAGCCAAGTAATCCAGGGTGGGTCCTACGAGCAGTACTTC

v_gene: TRBV19
d_gene: NA
j_gene: TRBJ2-1
abundance: NA
CDR3aa: CASSNRGAYNEQFF
CDR3nt: TGTGCCAGTAGTAACCGCGGAGCCTACAATGAGCAGTTCTTC

v_gene: TRBV7-8
d_gene: NA
j_gene: TRBJ2-3
abundance: once
CDR3aa: CASSGGTASTDTQYF
CDR3nt: TGTGCCAGCAGCGGAGGGACAGCAAGCACAGATACGCAGTATTTT

v_gene: TRBV6-1
d_gene: NA
j_gene: TRBJ1-2
abundance: few
CDR3aa: CASSEGGTAMGYTF
CDR3nt: TGTGCCAGCAGTGAAGGCGGAACGGCCATGGGCTACACCTTC

v_gene: TRBV11-2
d_gene: TRBD1
j_gene: TRBJ2-1
abundance: NA
CDR3aa: CASSSTGTGGWNEQFF
CDR3nt: TGTGCCAGCAGCTCTACCGGGACAGGGGGCTGGAATGAGCAGTTCTTC

v_gene: TRBV19
d_gene: NA
j_gene: TRBJ2-1
abundance: NA
CDR3aa: CASSIGKTQFF
CDR3nt: TGTGCCAGTAGTATTGGGAAGACCCAGTTCTTC

v_gene: TRBV6-1
d_gene: NA
j_gene: TRBJ1-2
abundance: NA
CDR3aa: CASSEESAEGGYGYTF
CDR3nt: TGTGCCAGCAGTGAAGAGTCCGCCGAAGGAGGCTATGGCTACACCTTC

v_gene: TRBV5-4
d_gene: NA
j_gene: TRBJ2-7
abundance: NA
CDR3aa: CASSLGGAAYEQYF
CDR3nt: TGTGCCAGCAGCTTGGGGGGGGCGGCCTACGAGCAGTACTTC